Listed below are T cell receptor beta chains from one sample, sequenced in a study of T cells in localized non-small cell lung cancer. Profiling relied on immunoSEQ multiplex PCR, and the TCRdb table lists in-frame clones only, not all of them. Here the sample spans 30,000 to 35,000 clones, around 92% being singletons. Specimen: peripheral blood, collected before any cancer treatment. Receptors originate from a female donor over 55 with stage I lung adenocarcinoma. Each CDR3 is given with its conserved first and last residue. D genes are given only for firm matches. Clone size is shown for a subset of rows, as once, few, many or a class of expanded clone.

>TRBD2|TRBJ2-3|TRBV10-1|few
CASKTSGVIDTQYF
TGCGCCAGCAAGACTAGCGGGGTCATAGATACGCAGTATTTT
>-|TRBJ1-2|TRBV30|-
CAWSVRLYRAGGYTF
TGTGCCTGGAGTGTACGTTTGTACAGGGCCGGCGGCTACACCTTC
>TRBD2|TRBJ2-5|TRBV5-1|-
CASSLFGGEEETQYF
TGCGCCAGCAGCTTGTTTGGGGGGGAAGAAGAGACCCAGTACTTC
>TRBD2|TRBJ2-1|TRBV4-1|-
CASSQERLAGAAIPSYNEQFF
TGCGCCAGCAGCCAAGAAAGACTAGCGGGGGCCGCCATCCCCTCCTACAATGAGCAGTTCTTC
>TRBD1|TRBJ1-2|TRBV13|-
CASSLQGDSSPYGYTF
TGTGCCAGCAGCTTGCAAGGGGACAGTAGTCCCTATGGCTACACCTTC
>-|TRBJ2-5|TRBV23-1|-
CASSQFSGVPGYQETQYF
TGCGCCAGCAGTCAATTTTCGGGGGTTCCAGGGTACCAAGAGACCCAGTACTTC
>-|TRBJ1-6|TRBV7-2|-
CASSQQGRNSPLHF
TGTGCCAGCAGCCAACAGGGACGGAATTCACCCCTCCACTTT
>-|TRBJ2-7|TRBV7-2|-
CASSLVSAHEQYF
TGTGCCAGCAGCTTAGTTTCGGCCCACGAGCAGTACTTC
>-|TRBJ1-4|TRBV11-3|-
CASSLGGGGLGEKLFF
TGTGCCAGCAGCTTGGGCGGCGGAGGACTGGGTGAAAAACTGTTTTTT
>-|TRBJ2-3|TRBV9|once
CASNDWGSITDTQYF
TGTGCCAGCAACGACTGGGGCAGTATCACAGATACGCAGTATTTT
>TRBD1|TRBJ1-6|TRBV19|-
CASSRDRGASPLHF
TGTGCCAGTAGTAGGGACAGGGGAGCCTCACCCCTCCACTTT
>TRBD1|TRBJ2-3|TRBV5-1|-
CASSAGTATDTQYF
TGCGCCAGCAGCGCCGGGACAGCCACAGATACGCAGTATTTT
>-|TRBJ1-4|TRBV7-2|-
CASSRRGGWGEKLFF
TGTGCCAGCAGCCGCCGTGGGGGGTGGGGTGAAAAACTGTTTTTT
>TRBD1|TRBJ1-2|TRBV5-4|-
CASSSGQSNYGYTF
TGTGCCAGCAGCTCGGGACAGAGTAACTATGGCTACACCTTC
>-|TRBJ2-7|TRBV4-3|-
CASSQGVGQYEQYF
TGCGCCAGCAGCCAAGGCGTAGGACAGTACGAGCAGTACTTC
>-|TRBJ2-5|TRBV14|-
CASSLLGEETQYF
TGTGCCAGCAGCCTCCTAGGGGAAGAGACCCAGTACTTC
>TRBD2|TRBJ2-1|TRBV29-1|-
CSVEPWAWASGGVRSYNEQFF
TGCAGCGTTGAGCCATGGGCCTGGGCTAGCGGGGGGGTCCGATCCTACAATGAGCAGTTCTTC
>TRBD1|TRBJ1-1|TRBV5-6|once
CASSPTGVGTEAFF
TGTGCCAGCAGCCCTACAGGGGTTGGCACTGAAGCTTTCTTT
>-|TRBJ1-2|TRBV2|few
CASRQGPYGYTF
TGTGCCAGCAGACAGGGTCCCTATGGCTACACCTTC
>-|TRBJ1-1|TRBV14|once
CASSQDFVGEQAFF
TGTGCCAGCAGCCAAGATTTCGTGGGGGAGCAAGCTTTCTTT
>-|TRBJ2-3|TRBV6-1|-
CAAIEGREADTQYF
TGTGCAGCTATCGAGGGAAGGGAAGCAGATACGCAGTATTTT
>TRBD2|TRBJ2-3|TRBV7-3|-
CATKERGGPKDTQYF
TGTGCCACCAAGGAGCGGGGGGGCCCAAAAGATACGCAGTATTTT
>-|TRBJ1-3|TRBV4-1|-
CASSQVDMGLSGNTIYF
TGCGCCAGCAGCCAGGTCGATATGGGACTCTCTGGAAACACCATATATTTT
>TRBD1|TRBJ1-1|TRBV2|-
CASSGTGGGRTEAFF
TGTGCCAGCAGTGGGACAGGGGGCGGACGGACTGAAGCTTTCTTT
>-|TRBJ2-1|TRBV7-2|-
CASSLEGNEQFF
TGTGCCAGCAGCTTAGAGGGCAATGAGCAGTTCTTC
>TRBD1|TRBJ2-2|TRBV10-3|-
CAISGTGDTGELFF
TGTGCCATCAGTGGGACAGGGGACACCGGGGAGCTGTTTTTT
>-|TRBJ2-1|TRBV6-1|-
CASSGDSYSYNEQFF
TGTGCCAGCAGTGGGGACTCTTACTCCTACAATGAGCAGTTCTTC
>-|TRBJ1-2|TRBV11-2|-
CASSSFSGEKYGYTF
TGTGCCAGCAGCTCCTTTAGTGGGGAAAAGTATGGCTACACCTTC
>TRBD2|TRBJ2-7|TRBV2|-
CASGGLAGVSYEQYF
TGTGCCAGCGGGGGACTAGCGGGGGTCTCCTACGAGCAGTACTTC
>-|TRBJ2-7|TRBV18|-
CASSPPSSYEQYF
TGTGCCAGCTCACCACCGAGCTCCTACGAGCAGTACTTC
>-|TRBJ1-2|TRBV5-1|-
CASSQVVGDYGYTF
TGCGCCAGCAGCCAAGTGGTCGGCGACTATGGCTACACCTTC
>-|TRBJ2-7|TRBV12-1|-
CASSFRPGPPREQYF
TGTGCCAGCAGCTTTAGGCCAGGCCCCCCTAGGGAGCAGTACTTC
>-|TRBJ1-6|TRBV30|-
CAWSEQLNSPLHF
TGTGCCTGGAGTGAACAGCTCAATTCACCCCTCCACTTT
>TRBD1|TRBJ2-5|TRBV7-9|-
CASSALDRGQETQYF
TGTGCCAGCAGCGCCCTAGACAGGGGCCAAGAGACCCAGTACTTC
>-|TRBJ2-3|TRBV6-1|-
CASSASQFDTQYF
TGTGCCAGCAGTGCCTCGCAGTTTGATACGCAGTATTTT
>-|TRBJ1-5|TRBV19|-
CASSTRDAGSGNQPQHF
TGTGCCAGTAGTACCCGGGACGCAGGATCGGGCAATCAGCCCCAGCATTTT
>TRBD1|TRBJ1-6|TRBV15|-
CATSSGQANLPLHF
TGTGCCACCAGCAGTGGACAGGCGAATTTACCCCTCCACTTT
>-|TRBJ1-6|TRBV13|-
CASSPRDNAIPSYNSPLHF
TGTGCCAGCAGCCCCCGGGACAACGCAATCCCCTCCTATAATTCACCCCTCCACTTT
>-|TRBJ1-5|TRBV6-1|-
CASSTGGVGQPQHF
TGTGCCAGCAGTACCGGTGGGGTCGGACAGCCCCAGCATTTT
>-|TRBJ1-1|TRBV18|-
CASSLDRGDTEAFF
TGTGCCAGCTCACTGGACAGAGGGGACACTGAAGCTTTCTTT
>-|TRBJ1-1|TRBV29-1|once
CSVEVTVNTEAFF
TGCAGCGTTGAAGTGACAGTGAACACTGAAGCTTTCTTT
>-|TRBJ2-5|TRBV5-1|-
CASSLEAGRKTQYF
TGCGCCAGCAGCTTGGAGGCAGGGAGAAAGACCCAGTACTTC
>-|TRBJ2-1|TRBV10-1|-
CASSEEEGEQFF
TGCGCCAGCAGTGAGGAGGAAGGGGAGCAGTTCTTC
>-|TRBJ1-6|TRBV15|-
CATSSPGSPLHF
TGTGCCACCAGCAGCCCAGGGTCACCCCTCCACTTT
>-|TRBJ1-5|TRBV7-2|few
CASSLAVGSGEPQHF
TGTGCCAGCAGCTTAGCGGTAGGGAGTGGGGAGCCCCAGCATTTT